The 8 T cell receptor beta chains reported below all come from one sample, sequenced in a study of T cell responses to AZD1222 COVID-19 vaccine. The method was immunoSEQ multiplex PCR; TCRdb's version includes in-frame clones alone and lacks a portion of them. The sample holds 100,000 or so clones; around nine tenths are singletons and the top ten take 12%. The sequencing here drew on peripheral blood, taken on day 0 of AZD1222 vaccination. These receptors all stem from an adult in good health.

V gene TRBV19 combines with J gene TRBJ2-7, with TRBD1 identical over 10 bases. The CDR3 length is 14 residues. J lost 1 base, V lost 6 bases, and 3 bases had no gene match. The germline V gene encodes CDR1 LNHDA and CDR2 SQIVND (reference sequence). The CDR3 DNA reads as TGTGCCAGTAGGGACAGGGGGGGTTCCTACGAGCAGTACTTC. Its translation: CASRDRGGSYEQYF.

This clone was seen a single time. The J gene is TRBJ2-7, the V gene TRBV6-4; possibly TRBD1 or TRBD2 for D (6 bases each). The germline CDR1 and CDR2 sequences are MRHNA and SNTAGT. V lost 7 bases and J lost 9, with 34 bases in between. This CDR3 has 18 residues. DNA for the CDR3: TGTGCCAGCATGCCATTGGCAGAAATACTAGGAGGGTTGGGGGCGCAGTACTTC. Its protein product is CASMPLAEILGGLGAQYF.

V usage is TRBV12-3 or TRBV12-4 and J usage is TRBJ2-2; unclear D gene. CDR3 size: 12 residues. V lost 10 bases and J 1 base, leaving 7 bases between the germline ends. The CDR3 reads CAMKENTGELFF. The CDR3 DNA is TGTGCCATGAAGGAGAACACCGGGGAGCTGTTTTTT.

V is TRBV28 and J is TRBJ1-6, with D perhaps matching TRBD1 (5 bases). Germline-derived CDR1 and CDR2 are MDHEN and SYDVKM. The CDR3 is 14 residues long. The V gene lost 6 bases and the J gene lost 7 bases, with 13 bases spanning the gap. DNA for the CDR3: TGTGCCAGCAGCCCCGGGACTCGGAATTCACCCCTCCACTTT. Protein: CASSPGTRNSPLHF.

The V gene is TRBV20-1, the J gene TRBJ2-7; 7 bases fit TRBD2. Looked up from germline, CDR1 is DFQATT and CDR2 is SNEGSKA (reference sequence). J was trimmed by 3 bases and V by 3 bases; bases with no gene match: 8. This CDR3 is built from 14 residues. In DNA, the CDR3 is TGCAGTGCTAGTTCGGCTAGCGGACTCTACGAGCAGTACTTC. Its protein product is CSASSASGLYEQYF.

This chain connects TRBV19 to TRBJ2-2, with TRBD2 identical over 8 bases. There are 18 residues in the CDR3. V lost 1 base to trimming and J lost 1 base; unmatched junction nucleotides: 8. From germline, CDR1 is LNHDA and CDR2 SQIVND (reference sequence). The CDR3: CASSIASPGGVNTGELFF. The DNA of the CDR3 is TGTGCCAGTAGTATAGCTTCCCCGGGGGGGGTGAACACCGGGGAGCTGTTTTTT.

The CDR3, as DNA: TGTGCCAGCAGTTCATCCGGGACAGGACGCTACGAGCAGTACTTC. It yields the protein CASSSSGTGRYEQYF. V and J are TRBV28 and TRBJ2-7; 8 bases fit TRBD1. Germline V lookup: CDR1 MDHEN, CDR2 SYDVKM. V shed 4 bases and J 3 bases; nucleotides not matched to a gene: 8. The length of the CDR3 is 15 residues. Full variable domain (remainder filled in from reference TRBV28 and TRBJ2-7): DVKVTQSSRYLVKRTGEKVFLECVQDMDHENMFWYRQDPGLGLRLIYFSYDVKMKEKGDIPEGYSVSREKKERFSLILESASTNQTSMYLCASSSSGTGRYEQYFGPGTRLTVT.

This clone showed up many times. J is TRBJ2-1 and V is TRBV18; 8 bases map to TRBD2. The CDR3 has 15 residues. V trimming: 1 base; J trimming: 8 bases; junction bases outside the gene matches: 7. CDR1 and CDR2 (germline): KGHSH, LQKENI. The CDR3 spells CASSPQKREIHEQFF. In DNA, the CDR3 is TGTGCCAGCTCACCACAAAAGCGGGAGATACATGAGCAGTTCTTC.